What follows are 23 T cell receptor beta chains derived from one specimen sequenced in a study of T cell responses to AZD1222 COVID-19 vaccine. The method was immunoSEQ multiplex PCR; TCRdb's version includes in-frame clones alone and lacks a portion of them. The data contain 150,000 to 200,000 clones, roughly 92% of them singletons. This specimen was peripheral blood, taken on day 0 of AZD1222 vaccination. The receptors shown here come from an adult in good health.

This sequence joins TRBV5-1 and TRBJ1-2; D call uncertain. Trimming removed 4 bases at V and 6 bases at J, with 19 bases between. The CDR3 has 15 amino acids. The V gene's germline CDR1 is SGHRS and CDR2 YFSETQ. CDR3 sequence reads: CASSSTVKGYDGYTF. In nucleotides, the CDR3 is TGCGCCAGCAGCAGTACGGTAAAGGGCTACGATGGCTACACCTTC.

The J gene is TRBJ1-2, the V gene TRBV3-1 (or the pseudogene TRBV3-2); TRBD1 is a possible D gene (5 bases). Germline CDR1 reads LGHDT; CDR2 reads YNNKEL (reference sequence). The CDR3 is 14 amino acids. The germline V and J ends were trimmed by 3 bases and 0 bases, with 8 bases remaining between them. For the CDR3, the DNA is TGTGCCAGCAGCCAGGGACGGACTAACTATGGCTACACCTTC. Translating it yields CASSQGRTNYGYTF.

The V and J genes are TRBV29-1 and TRBJ2-7, with 7 bases identical to TRBD1. Germline lookup yields CDR1 SQVTM and CDR2 ANQGSEA. CDR3 length equals 20 residues. J lost 0 bases, V lost 0 bases, and 20 bases had no gene match. For the CDR3, the DNA is TGCAGCGTTGAAGATCGCACTGAGGAGGACAGGACATTGCGCTCCTACGAGCAGTACTTC. Translated: CSVEDRTEEDRTLRSYEQYF.

As concerns this clone: The limits of the CDR3 on the DNA are not certain, so only TCRdb's listed CDR3 is given. This chain connects TRBV21-1 to TRBJ2-3; no check of the table's D call, TRBD2, against the DNA was made. TRBV21-1 is reported as a pseudogene. The CDR3 has 15 residues if both end residues are counted. CDR3: CASRKVASGTDTQYF.

The count of this clone is one. The CDR3 nucleotides are TGCGCCAGCAGCCAAGCAGCACGGGGGGCTTTAGGCAATGAGCAGTTCTTC. This gives the protein CASSQAARGALGNEQFF. This chain connects TRBV4-3 to TRBJ2-1, with a possible D match to TRBD2 (7 bases). CDR3 size: 17 residues. Trimming left V 1 base short and J 6 bases short, with 19 bases between. Germline assignment: CDR1 LGHNA and CDR2 YSLEER.

The chain combines TRBV23-1 with TRBJ1-1, with 7 bases matching TRBD1. TRBV23-1 qualifies as an ORF whose function is uncertain. V shed 0 bases, J shed 4 bases, and the junction held 5 bases outside the gene matches. CDR3 size: 15 residues. The CDR3 DNA sequence: TGCGCCAGCAGTCAATCCGACAGGGAAGGCACTGAAGCTTTCTTT. Translating it yields CASSQSDREGTEAFF.

The rearrangement uses TRBV7-9 and TRBJ1-4; D possibly corresponds to TRBD1 (6 bases). The CDR3 length is 14 residues. Germline V gene sequence: CDR1 SEHNR, CDR2 FQNEAQ (reference sequence). V was cut by 5 bases and J by 8 bases, with 15 bases left in between. CDR3 amino acids: CASSPRGDSEKLFF. CDR3 DNA sequence: TGTGCCAGCAGCCCGAGGGGGGACTCGGAAAAACTGTTTTTT.

CDR3 bases: TGTGCCAGTAGTGGGACTAGCGGGAGCACCGGGGAGCTGTTTTTT. Translating gives CASSGTSGSTGELFF. The J gene is TRBJ2-2, the V gene TRBV19; 14 bases are a match to TRBD2. V trimming: 5 bases; J trimming: 4 bases; junction bases outside the gene matches: 0. The CDR3 spans 15 residues. The V gene's germline CDR1 is LNHDA and CDR2 SQIVND (reference sequence).

V is TRBV18 and J is TRBJ2-7; 8 nucleotides align to TRBD1. J lost 12 bases, V lost 1 base, and 8 bases had no gene match. This CDR3 spans 13 amino acids. The germline V gene encodes CDR1 KGHSH and CDR2 LQKENI. CDR3 bases: TGTGCCAGCTCACCACGGCAGGGGGCCCACTTGTACTTC. Translating gives CASSPRQGAHLYF.

The genes are TRBV6-2 or TRBV6-3 and TRBJ2-3, with 9 bases matching TRBD2. Germline CDR1 is MNHEY and CDR2 is SVGEGT. J was trimmed by 6 bases and V by 6 bases; bases with no gene match: 10. The CDR3 contains 15 residues. The CDR3 sequence: CASSDGLAGVDTQYF. The CDR3 DNA reads as TGTGCCAGCAGCGACGGGTTAGCGGGAGTGGATACGCAGTATTTT.

The rearrangement joins TRBV14 to TRBJ2-7; 9 bases are a match to TRBD1. This CDR3 has 16 amino acids. V was pared by 1 base and J by 2 bases, with 6 bases of the junction left unmatched. The germline V gene has CDR1 SGHDN and CDR2 FVKESK. In nucleotides, the CDR3 is TGTGCCAGCAGCCAAGGATACCGACAGGGGGCCTACGAGCAGTACTTC. It encodes CASSQGYRQGAYEQYF.

The rearrangement uses TRBV2 and TRBJ2-5; possibly TRBD1 or TRBD2 for D (5 bases each). Trimming stripped 1 base from V and 0 bases from J, with 15 bases between. From germline, CDR1 is SNHLY and CDR2 FYNNEI. This CDR3 is 17 amino acids long. The chain's CDR3 is CASSEGSMGEYQETQYF. The CDR3 DNA sequence: TGTGCCAGCAGTGAAGGGTCGATGGGGGAGTACCAAGAGACCCAGTACTTC.

The rearrangement links TRBV24-1 to TRBJ1-1, with D uncertain. Germline values: CDR1 KGHDR, CDR2 SFDVKD. V lost 9 bases to trimming and J lost 11 bases, with 12 bases between them. The CDR3 is 10 amino acids. CDR3 in amino acids: CATGPKNAFF. DNA of the CDR3: TGTGCCACCGGCCCTAAAAATGCTTTCTTT.

The chain links TRBV30 to TRBJ1-1; no reliable D call. CDR1 and CDR2 (germline): GTSNPN, SVGIG (reference sequence). V was pared by 1 base and J by 8 bases, with 8 bases between. CDR3 length: 11 residues. The CDR3 DNA is TGTGCCTGGAGTGGCCAATCGGAAGCTTTCTTT. Its translation: CAWSGQSEAFF.

This chain joins TRBV5-1 and TRBJ1-1, with 8 bases aligning to TRBD1. The CDR3 extends over 17 amino acids. V dropped 4 bases and J dropped 5; count of bases not matched to a gene: 16. The germline V gene encodes CDR1 SGHRS and CDR2 YFSETQ. Here the CDR3 reads CASSRDRGEDVDTEAFF. In DNA, the CDR3 is TGCGCCAGCAGCCGCGACAGGGGAGAGGACGTAGATACTGAAGCTTTCTTT.

The chain combines TRBV6-1 with TRBJ2-1, with TRBD2 matching over 13 bases. V lost 0 bases to trimming and J lost 7 bases; unmatched junction nucleotides: 9. This CDR3 region has 18 residues. Germline V CDR1 and CDR2: MNHNS, SASEGT. The CDR3 loop reads CASSEAPLGLAGRNEQFF. The CDR3 coding sequence is TGTGCCAGCAGTGAAGCGCCGTTGGGACTAGCGGGACGAAATGAGCAGTTCTTC.

The chain recombines TRBV20-1 with TRBJ1-3, with D hard to call. This CDR3 has 11 amino acids. Germline assignment: CDR1 DFQATT and CDR2 SNEGSKA (reference sequence). Trimming left V 7 bases short and J 3 bases short, with 7 bases between. In nucleotides, the CDR3 is TGCAGTGTACAAGGTGGAAACACCATATATTTT. Its protein product is CSVQGGNTIYF.

The chain recombines TRBV2 with TRBJ2-5; 12 positions agree with TRBD2. V was pared by 6 bases and J by 1 base, with 12 bases of the junction left unmatched. The CDR3 has 18 amino acids. Germline CDR1 SNHLY, CDR2 FYNNEI. The CDR3 is CASRTGTSGSKAQETQYF. CDR3 in DNA: TGTGCCAGCAGAACTGGGACTAGCGGGTCGAAAGCCCAAGAGACCCAGTACTTC.

V gene TRBV7-3 combines with J gene TRBJ1-4, with D possibly being TRBD1 (5 bases). The CDR3 sequence is 16 residues long. Germline CDR1 and CDR2: SGHTA and FQGTGA. V gave up 0 bases and J gave up 3 bases, with 11 bases separating them. CDR3 bases: TGTGCCAGCAGCTTAACGCGGCGGGGCCCTAATGAAAAACTGTTTTTT. Amino acid sequence: CASSLTRRGPNEKLFF.

This chain connects TRBV11-1 to TRBJ2-5; 9 bases align to TRBD2. Germline-derived CDR1 and CDR2 are SGHAT and FQDESV (reference sequence). The CDR3 has 14 residues. J gave up 5 bases and V 2 bases, and 3 bases lay outside the gene matches. In nucleotides, the CDR3 is TGTGCCAGCAGCTTACCGGCGGGAGGGGAGACCCAGTACTTC. It encodes CASSLPAGGETQYF.

J is TRBJ1-2 and V is TRBV12-3 or TRBV12-4; tentatively, D is TRBD1 (5 bases). This CDR3 spans 13 amino acids. Trimming cost V 1 base and J 9 bases, with 12 bases left between them. The CDR3 DNA reads TGTGCCAGCAGTTTAGAAGGGGCGGGTAGCTACACCTTC. It translates to CASSLEGAGSYTF.

The chain recombines TRBV9 with TRBJ2-5; D might be TRBD1 (5 bases). CDR3 length: 15 residues. Trimming left V 0 bases short and J 1 base short, with 10 bases between. Germline V gene sequence: CDR1 SGDLS, CDR2 YYNGEE. The CDR3 DNA sequence: TGTGCCAGCAGCGTAGGGCAGGGCCCCCAAGAGACCCAGTACTTC. Translated: CASSVGQGPQETQYF.

The CDR3: CASSQGVRGNYGYTF. The CDR3 DNA follows: TGCGCCAGCAGCCAAGGGGTGAGAGGGAACTATGGCTACACCTTC. The chain is built from TRBV4-3 and TRBJ1-2; no clear D. This CDR3 has 15 amino acids. Trimming took 1 base from V and 2 from J, leaving 11 bases between them. Per the germline V gene, CDR1 is LGHNA and CDR2 is YSLEER.